This T cell receptor (beta chain) comes out of a study of T cells in Graves' hyperthyroidism and ophthalmopathy. At the level of the study: Sampling of peripheral blood happened at initial diagnosis, prior to any treatment.

Germline V gene data show CDR1 as DFQATT and CDR2 as SNEGSKA (reference sequence). The CDR3 spans 13 residues. Patients counted as stable if ophthalmopathy did not develop within 18 months. Exclusion criteria comprised uncontrolled infection, other autoimmune disease, pregnancy or lactation. Fresh 10 ml peripheral blood yielded PBMCs. This clonotype was seen many times. Using RNA transcripts as the source, TCR beta CDR3 regions were amplified. During a first-round RT-PCR of the TCR CDR3, the HTBI primer set was used. TCRdb re-called the multiplex PCR reads with MiXCR, one entry per CDR3 protein. The table records some 770,000 distinct CDR3 sequences, approximately 16% of them present only once.

Sequencing was carried out using blood. This TCR derives from a man aged 18 to 30 with Graves' hyperthyroidism. V is TRBV20-1 and J is TRBJ2-3; D may correspond to TRBD1 or TRBD2 (6 bases each). The CDR3 coding sequence is TGCAGCCCCGGGGGCGCGAGCACAGATACGCAGTATTTT. Translating gives CSPGGASTDTQYF.